This T cell receptor (beta chain) was documented in a study of T cell responses to AZD1222 COVID-19 vaccine. Losses at the gene ends were 5 bases for V and 0 bases for J; bases not matched to a gene: 6. The CDR3 covers 16 residues. Germline V gene data show CDR1 as SGHRS and CDR2 as YFSETQ. Clones were sequenced by immunoSEQ multiplex PCR, and TCRdb holds only the in-frame ones, with some missing. Of fewer than 150,000 clones in the sample, under 95% were seen once. Notes on this clone: As yet, its antigen is unknown.

Study conclusions and caveats: Regions 160-218 and 743-854 dominated among vaccine-associated CD4 TCRs spanning spike. The sample set comprised mostly white British donors with more females, and clonal diversity was possibly underestimated. Without day 14 samples, only post-peak T cell repertoires were studied. Of the AZD1222 recipients, only five to seven were seropositive at baseline.

The sample here was peripheral blood, taken on day 0 of AZD1222 vaccination. This TCR was recovered from an adult in good health. The rearrangement uses TRBV5-1 and TRBJ1-4; 8 bases map to TRBD1. This CDR3 reads CASRSGQATTNEKLFF. CDR3 bases: TGCGCCAGCAGGTCGGGACAGGCCACAACTAATGAAAAACTGTTTTTT.